Listed below are T cell receptor beta chains from one sample, sequenced in a study of technical replicates of blood from a few donors. The table came from immunoSEQ multiplex PCR; TCRdb's copy has only in-frame clones and leaves some out. This table holds roughly 12,000 clones, around 94% found once. The sequenced sample was PBMCs. The origin of the receptors is a human donor in good health. The CDR3 runs from the conserved cysteine through the conserved F or W. D genes are given only for firm matches. Part of the rows lack a size; the others show once, few, many or a class for expanded clones.

j_call: TRBJ1-5; v_call: TRBV7-9; cdr3_length: 13; d_call: NA; clone_size: NA; cdr3_nt: TGTGCCAGCAGCTTAGCCCTCAATCAGCCCCAGCATTTT; cdr3_aa: CASSLALNQPQHF
j_call: TRBJ2-7; v_call: TRBV29-1; cdr3_length: 16; d_call: NA; clone_size: NA; cdr3_nt: TGCAGCGTTGTGATTCCCGGGGGATTCGTGGACCCCGGGCAGTACTTC; cdr3_aa: CSVVIPGGFVDPGQYF
j_call: TRBJ2-3; v_call: TRBV6-5; cdr3_length: 14; d_call: TRBD2; clone_size: NA; cdr3_nt: TGTGCCGGGAGGGGCCTAGCGCGCCCAGATACGCAGTATTTT; cdr3_aa: CAGRGLARPDTQYF
j_call: TRBJ2-7; v_call: TRBV11-3; cdr3_length: 13; d_call: TRBD1; clone_size: NA; cdr3_nt: TGTGCCAGCAGCTTAGAGAGGGGGCGCGAGCAGTACTTC; cdr3_aa: CASSLERGREQYF
j_call: TRBJ1-4; v_call: TRBV6-5; cdr3_length: 15; d_call: TRBD1; clone_size: NA; cdr3_nt: TGTGCCAGCAGCCACTTGGGGACAGGGGGTGAAAAACTGTTTTTT; cdr3_aa: CASSHLGTGGEKLFF
j_call: TRBJ2-3; v_call: TRBV7-9; cdr3_length: 16; d_call: TRBD1; clone_size: NA; cdr3_nt: TGTGCCAGCAGCCTAGACAGGGGCATACAGACAGATACGCAGTATTTT; cdr3_aa: CASSLDRGIQTDTQYF
j_call: TRBJ2-7; v_call: TRBV5-1; cdr3_length: 13; d_call: NA; clone_size: NA; cdr3_nt: TGCGCCAGCAGAACTCCTGACTCCTACGAGCAGTACTTC; cdr3_aa: CASRTPDSYEQYF
j_call: TRBJ2-3; v_call: TRBV7-3; cdr3_length: 15; d_call: TRBD2; clone_size: once; cdr3_nt: TGTGCCAGCAGCCTTAGCGGGGACACCTCAGATACGCAGTATTTT; cdr3_aa: CASSLSGDTSDTQYF
j_call: TRBJ1-2; v_call: TRBV27; cdr3_length: 13; d_call: NA; clone_size: NA; cdr3_nt: TGTGCCAGCAGTACCTGGACAGACTATGGCTACACCTTC; cdr3_aa: CASSTWTDYGYTF
j_call: TRBJ1-2; v_call: TRBV29-1; cdr3_length: 14; d_call: NA; clone_size: NA; cdr3_nt: TGCAGCGTTGGGGACACTAGAGTGGCTGGTGGCTACACCTTC; cdr3_aa: CSVGDTRVAGGYTF
j_call: TRBJ2-7; v_call: TRBV18; cdr3_length: 14; d_call: NA; clone_size: once; cdr3_nt: TGTGCCAGCTCACCACCAACTACAACCTACGAGCAGTACTTC; cdr3_aa: CASSPPTTTYEQYF
j_call: TRBJ2-3; v_call: TRBV23-1; cdr3_length: 17; d_call: TRBD1; clone_size: NA; cdr3_nt: TGCGCCAGCAATTACCCGGTCCCGACAGGGGTGAAAGATACGCAGTATTTT; cdr3_aa: CASNYPVPTGVKDTQYF
j_call: TRBJ2-2; v_call: TRBV4-2; cdr3_length: 17; d_call: NA; clone_size: NA; cdr3_nt: TGTGCCAGCAGCCAAGAAGTCCGGGCTAGCGTTGGCGGGGAGCTGTTTTTT; cdr3_aa: CASSQEVRASVGGELFF
j_call: TRBJ1-5; v_call: TRBV29-1; cdr3_length: 15; d_call: TRBD1; clone_size: NA; cdr3_nt: TGCAGCGTTCTGGCCGGGACAGGGGAAGTTGCGCCCCAGCATTTT; cdr3_aa: CSVLAGTGEVAPQHF
j_call: TRBJ2-1; v_call: TRBV2; cdr3_length: 19; d_call: TRBD2; clone_size: NA; cdr3_nt: TGTGCCAGCAGCGTAAGACCGGGACTAGCGGAGAGCTCCTACAATGAGCAGTTCTTC; cdr3_aa: CASSVRPGLAESSYNEQFF
j_call: TRBJ1-3; v_call: TRBV30; cdr3_length: 13; d_call: TRBD1; clone_size: NA; cdr3_nt: TGTGCCGCACGACAGGGCCCTGGAAACACCATATATTTT; cdr3_aa: CAARQGPGNTIYF
j_call: TRBJ2-5; v_call: TRBV5-8; cdr3_length: 17; d_call: NA; clone_size: NA; cdr3_nt: TGTGCCAGCAGCTTGGGACTTGTGACAGCGAACCAAGAGACCCAGTACTTC; cdr3_aa: CASSLGLVTANQETQYF
j_call: TRBJ1-5; v_call: TRBV7-2; cdr3_length: 16; d_call: TRBD1; clone_size: NA; cdr3_nt: TGTGCCAGCAGCTCACCGGGACAGGGGTACGATCAGCCCCAGCATTTT; cdr3_aa: CASSSPGQGYDQPQHF
j_call: TRBJ2-1; v_call: TRBV6-1; cdr3_length: 11; d_call: NA; clone_size: NA; cdr3_nt: TGTGCCAGCACTTTAAACAATGAGCAGTTCTTC; cdr3_aa: CASTLNNEQFF
j_call: TRBJ2-5; v_call: TRBV18; cdr3_length: 14; d_call: NA; clone_size: NA; cdr3_nt: TGTGCCAGCTCACCATTGAGCACAGAAGAGACCCAGTACTTC; cdr3_aa: CASSPLSTEETQYF
j_call: TRBJ2-1; v_call: TRBV5-6; cdr3_length: 15; d_call: NA; clone_size: NA; cdr3_nt: TGTGCCAGCAGCTTGACAGGATGGTCCTACAATGAGCAGTTCTTC; cdr3_aa: CASSLTGWSYNEQFF
j_call: TRBJ2-7; v_call: TRBV18; cdr3_length: 15; d_call: TRBD2; clone_size: NA; cdr3_nt: TGTGCCAGCTCACCTAGCAGCGGGGTCGCCTACGAGCAGTACTTC; cdr3_aa: CASSPSSGVAYEQYF
j_call: TRBJ2-7; v_call: TRBV11-2; cdr3_length: 15; d_call: TRBD2; clone_size: NA; cdr3_nt: TGTGCCAGCAGCTTTGGACTAGCGGGAGGGGGCGAGCAGTACTTC; cdr3_aa: CASSFGLAGGGEQYF
j_call: TRBJ2-3; v_call: TRBV19; cdr3_length: 13; d_call: NA; clone_size: NA; cdr3_nt: TGTGCCAGTAGTATGACTGGCACAGATACGCAGTATTTT; cdr3_aa: CASSMTGTDTQYF
j_call: TRBJ2-1; v_call: TRBV4-2; cdr3_length: 16; d_call: TRBD2; clone_size: NA; cdr3_nt: TGTGCCAGCAGCGATCCCGGGACTAGCGCAGAAAATGAGCAGTTCTTC; cdr3_aa: CASSDPGTSAENEQFF
j_call: TRBJ2-7; v_call: TRBV7-9; cdr3_length: 17; d_call: TRBD2; clone_size: NA; cdr3_nt: TGTGCCGTGGCCGGCGGGACTAGCGGGAGAAGCTCCTACGAGCAGTACTTC; cdr3_aa: CAVAGGTSGRSSYEQYF
j_call: TRBJ1-3; v_call: TRBV5-6; cdr3_length: 15; d_call: NA; clone_size: NA; cdr3_nt: TGTGCCAGCAGCTTGTTCTCCGTATCTGGAAACACCATATATTTT; cdr3_aa: CASSLFSVSGNTIYF
j_call: TRBJ2-1; v_call: TRBV5-1; cdr3_length: 15; d_call: TRBD2; clone_size: NA; cdr3_nt: TGCGCCAGCAGCCCCGGGACTAGCGGTAACAATGAGCAGTTCTTC; cdr3_aa: CASSPGTSGNNEQFF
j_call: TRBJ1-2; v_call: TRBV25-1; cdr3_length: 14; d_call: NA; clone_size: NA; cdr3_nt: TGTGCCAGCAGTGAAGTGGGCACTTACTATGGCTACACCTTC; cdr3_aa: CASSEVGTYYGYTF
j_call: TRBJ2-7; v_call: TRBV19; cdr3_length: 15; d_call: NA; clone_size: NA; cdr3_nt: TGTGCCAGTAGTATCTCCGCGGAGCTGGTCTACGAGCAGTACTTC; cdr3_aa: CASSISAELVYEQYF
j_call: TRBJ2-7; v_call: TRBV9; cdr3_length: 14; d_call: NA; clone_size: NA; cdr3_nt: TGTGCCAGCAGCGTAGCGAGTTCCCCGGGGGAGCAGTACTTC; cdr3_aa: CASSVASSPGEQYF
j_call: TRBJ2-2; v_call: TRBV7-9; cdr3_length: 15; d_call: TRBD1; clone_size: NA; cdr3_nt: TGTGCCAGCAGCACAGGACAGGGGACTACCGGGGAGCTGTTTTTT; cdr3_aa: CASSTGQGTTGELFF
j_call: TRBJ2-7; v_call: TRBV30; cdr3_length: 12; d_call: NA; clone_size: NA; cdr3_nt: TGTGCCTGGAGTGTAACGGTCTCGAAGCAGTACTTC; cdr3_aa: CAWSVTVSKQYF
j_call: TRBJ2-7; v_call: TRBV9; cdr3_length: 17; d_call: NA; clone_size: NA; cdr3_nt: TGTGCCAGCAGCCCACCTACCGGGGGAGACTATCGGAACGAGCAGTACTTC; cdr3_aa: CASSPPTGGDYRNEQYF
j_call: TRBJ1-2; v_call: TRBV5-6; cdr3_length: 15; d_call: TRBD1; clone_size: NA; cdr3_nt: TGTGCCAGCAGCTTCCGGGACAGGGCTAACTATGGCTACACCTTC; cdr3_aa: CASSFRDRANYGYTF
j_call: TRBJ2-7; v_call: TRBV10-3; cdr3_length: 13; d_call: NA; clone_size: NA; cdr3_nt: TGTGCCGCCAGGGGACGGCTCTCCTACGAGCAGTACTTC; cdr3_aa: CAARGRLSYEQYF
j_call: TRBJ2-5; v_call: TRBV18; cdr3_length: 14; d_call: TRBD2; clone_size: NA; cdr3_nt: TGTGCCAGCTCACCTTATAGCGGGGGAGAGACCCAGTACTTC; cdr3_aa: CASSPYSGGETQYF
j_call: TRBJ1-1; v_call: TRBV19; cdr3_length: 16; d_call: NA; clone_size: once; cdr3_nt: TGTGCCAGTAGCATGGACAGCCCCGGCCGAAGCACTGAAGCTTTCTTT; cdr3_aa: CASSMDSPGRSTEAFF